One and the same sample provided the 16 T cell receptor beta chains below, sequenced in a study of T cells in Graves' hyperthyroidism and ophthalmopathy (dated by TCRdb to about 2019). Preparation of the library involved multiplex PCR. The instrument was an Illumina HiSeq 2000. Amplification of TCR beta CDR3 regions was carried out from RNA transcripts. The TCR CDR3 was subjected to a first round of RT-PCR using the HTBI primer set and the Qiagen OneStep RT-PCR kit. TCRdb's own reprocessing of the public reads used fastp at Q25 and MiXCR and kept productive beta chains. All rows with the same CDR3 protein become a single entry with the most common DNA and genes. Across this sample there are 660,000 or so distinct CDR3 sequences, with roughly 20% seen only once. In total, the top ten clones hold 30% to 40% of the sample. Sequencing was done on a sample of blood. The receptors come from a man under 40 with Graves' ophthalmopathy.

This clonotype was recorded many times. The chain combines TRBV5-1 with TRBJ2-1, with a tentative D call TRBD2 (6 bases). Germline-derived CDR1 and CDR2 are SGHRS and YFSETQ. CDR3 size: 14 residues. V gave up 3 bases and J gave up 3 bases, with 10 bases separating them. DNA of the CDR3: TGCGCCAGCAGCTCTGGGACTGGCTACAATGAGCAGTTCTTC. It encodes CASSSGTGYNEQFF. The complete variable domain, with remaining parts taken from reference TRBV5-1 and TRBJ2-1, reads KAGVTQTPRYLIKTRGQQVTLSCSPISGHRSVSWYQQTPGQGLQFLFEYFSETQRNKGNFPGRFSGRQFSNSRSEMNVSTLELGDSALYLCASSSGTGYNEQFFGPGTRLTVL.

This chain joins TRBV20-1 and TRBJ2-5; no clear D gene. V was trimmed by 0 bases and J by 9 bases, leaving 23 bases between them. This CDR3 is built from 16 residues. Germline-derived CDR1 and CDR2 are DFQATT and SNEGSKA (reference sequence). The CDR3 reads CSAREVGHLVFSAQYF. The CDR3 bases are TGCAGTGCTAGAGAAGTGGGTCATTTAGTGTTTTCGGCCCAGTACTTC.

This clonotype was observed a few times. V usage is TRBV5-4 and J usage is TRBJ2-7, with 12 nucleotides matching TRBD1. Germline-derived CDR1 and CDR2 are SGHNT and YYREEE (reference sequence). J gave up 0 bases and V 4 bases, and 5 bases lay outside the gene matches. The CDR3 extends over 16 amino acids. Here the CDR3 DNA reads TGTGCCAGCAGCACCGGGACAGGGGGCGCCTCCTACGAGCAGTACTTC. This gives the protein CASSTGTGGASYEQYF.

The chain recombines TRBV6-5 with TRBJ1-4; 7 bases fit TRBD1. With V trimmed by 5 bases and J by 6 bases, 9 bases remained unmatched. The V gene's germline CDR1 is MNHEY and CDR2 SVGAGI. The CDR3 has 15 residues. As DNA, the CDR3 is TGTGCCAGCAGTACGCGACAGGGAGAAGATGAAAAACTGTTTTTT. It codes for CASSTRQGEDEKLFF.

The chain links TRBV29-1 to TRBJ2-3; D remains unclear. The CDR3 runs 14 residues. CDR1 is SQVTM and CDR2 is ANQGSEA in the germline V gene. Trimming took 7 bases from V and 1 from J, leaving 15 bases between them. CDR3 loop: CSGSPSVGTDTQYF. The CDR3 nucleotides read TGCAGCGGATCTCCTAGTGTCGGCACAGATACGCAGTATTTT.

This clonotype occurred many times. The V call is TRBV12-3 or TRBV12-4, the J call TRBJ1-1; 7 bases map to TRBD1. The length of the CDR3 is 13 residues. The junction had 3 bases not matched to a gene; V was cut back by 5 bases and J by 3 bases. The CDR3 reads CASSHQGDTEAFF. CDR3 DNA sequence: TGTGCCAGCAGTCATCAGGGGGACACTGAAGCTTTCTTT.

This clonotype was detected a few times. This chain connects TRBV9 to TRBJ1-1, with 7 nucleotides matching TRBD1. Germline V lookup: CDR1 SGDLS, CDR2 YYNGEE. The CDR3 consists of 15 residues. V shed 0 bases and J 11 bases; nucleotides not matched to a gene: 13. Written as DNA, the CDR3 is TGTGCCAGCAGCGTAGACCCGACAGGGAAGGGGATCGCTTTCTTT. This translates into CASSVDPTGKGIAFF.

This clonotype has a handful of counts. The J gene is TRBJ2-7, the V gene TRBV10-3, with D unclear. The CDR3 runs to 18 residues. Germline V gene lookup returns CDR1 ENHRY and CDR2 SYGVKD. V was clipped by 0 bases and J by 5 bases, with 23 bases between them. CDR3 DNA sequence: TGTGCCATCAGTGAGTCGACTCTGACGGATGGAGTGATAGACGAGCAGTACTTC. Amino acid sequence: CAISESTLTDGVIDEQYF.

This clonotype has ten or more counts. This chain uses TRBV12-3 or TRBV12-4 with TRBJ2-7, with TRBD2 matching 8 bases. The ends lost 5 bases at V and 7 bases at J; junction bases unmatched: 10. This CDR3 comprises 14 residues. CDR3 loop: CASSAGLAAKEQYF. CDR3 nucleotides: TGTGCCAGCAGTGCAGGACTAGCAGCAAAAGAGCAGTACTTC.

Points on this clonotype: This may stem from a read error, because a much larger clone lies one nucleotide away. This chain links TRBV28 with TRBJ2-3, with a weak D call TRBD2 (6 bases). Trimming shortened V by 9 bases and J by 1 base, and 20 bases separated the two germline ends. Germline values: CDR1 MDHEN, CDR2 SYDVKM. This CDR3 is 16 amino acids long. CDR3 amino acids: CARTFVAERGTDTQYF. CDR3 sequence (DNA): TGTGCCAGAACCTTCGTAGCGGAGCGAGGCACAGATACGCAGTATTTT. Together with reference TRBV28 and TRBJ2-3, the CDR3 gives the full variable domain: DVKVTQSSRYLVKRTGEKVFLECVQDMDHENMFWYRQDPGLGLRLIYFSYDVKMKEKGDIPEGYSVSREKKERFSLILESASTNQTSMYLCARTFVAERGTDTQYFGPGTRLTVL.

Ten or more counts support this clonotype. The chain is built from TRBV20-1 and TRBJ2-2, with D perhaps matching TRBD2 (6 bases). This CDR3 comprises 17 residues. Germline V gene lookup returns CDR1 DFQATT and CDR2 SNEGSKA (reference sequence). V lost 3 bases, J lost 2 bases, and 19 bases lay in between. This CDR3 is CSARLRKAEGNTGELFF. The CDR3 DNA sequence: TGCAGTGCTAGGCTTAGGAAGGCGGAGGGAAACACCGGGGAGCTGTTTTTT.

The J gene is TRBJ2-3, the V gene TRBV2; D perhaps matches TRBD2 (6 bases). V was clipped by 8 bases and J by 0 bases, with 9 bases between them. The CDR3 loop spans 13 amino acids. Per germline, CDR1 SNHLY and CDR2 FYNNEI. The DNA for the CDR3 is TGTGCCAGCCCCAGCGGGAGCACAGATACGCAGTATTTT. Its protein product is CASPSGSTDTQYF.

The chain couples TRBV19 to TRBJ1-5; possible D gene TRBD1, 6 bases. V was pared by 4 bases and J by 3 bases, with 16 bases between. CDR3 length: 16 amino acids. The germline CDR1 and CDR2 sequences are LNHDA and SQIVND (reference sequence). CDR3 region: CASSKGDGRINQPQHF. The CDR3 region has the DNA TGTGCCAGTAGTAAGGGGGATGGCAGGATCAATCAGCCCCAGCATTTT.

In the case of this clonotype: A much larger clone is a single base away; this may be a read error. The genes are TRBV12-3 or TRBV12-4 and TRBJ1-1; 7 positions agree with TRBD1. This CDR3 region has 14 residues. CDR3 loop: CASSATGQNTEDFF. In nucleotides, the CDR3 is TGTGCCAGCAGCGCGACAGGGCAGAACACTGAAGATTTCTTT.

Many counts were recorded for this clonotype. The gene calls are TRBV2 and TRBJ2-3; TRBD2 is a possible D gene (6 bases). Looked up from germline, CDR1 is SNHLY and CDR2 is FYNNEI. Trimming pared 6 bases from V and 3 bases from J, leaving 16 bases between. This CDR3 is built from 15 residues. Written as DNA, the CDR3 is TGTGCCAGCAGATTTACCCTAGCGTCAACAGATACGCAGTATTTT. Its protein product is CASRFTLASTDTQYF.

This clonotype was observed many times. The gene calls are TRBV12-5 and TRBJ1-1; D is unclear. Per the germline V gene, CDR1 is LGHNT and CDR2 is FRNRAP. Deletions cut 9 bases from V and 1 base from J, with 12 bases between. This CDR3 has 13 residues. CDR3 nucleotides: TGTGCTAGCGCGATTTCAGGGAACACTGAAGCTTTCTTT. Amino acids: CASAISGNTEAFF. The full variable domain, in which reference TRBV12-5 and TRBJ1-1 provide the parts outside the CDR3, is DARVTQTPRHKVTEMGQEVTMRCQPILGHNTVFWYRQTMMQGLELLAYFRNRAPLDDSGMPKDRFSAEMPDATLATLKIQPSEPRDSAVYFCASAISGNTEAFFGQGTRLTVV.